This T cell receptor (beta chain) was profiled in a study of cytomegalovirus exposure and HLA in healthy donors. Regarding the study as a whole: Some TCR beta chains (about 170 of them) were listed as cytomegalovirus-associated. Specificity for CMV antigens was confirmed in vitro for a few of the CMV-associated chains. TCR sequences were mostly rare, though some public TCRs occurred in many donors. TCR clusters originating in the first cohort tended to co-occur in the 120 validation repertoires, according to a later analysis.

Worth noting for this clone: Its target is not known.

TCRdb's copy holds only in-frame clones and misses some; the assay was immunoSEQ multiplex PCR. This table holds about 95,000 clones, 85% found once. The sequence came from a man between 18 and 35 years old in good health and CMV-seropositive. The source material was PBMCs.

Written as DNA, the CDR3 is TGCGCCAGCAGCTGGGGGGGACAACGTAATGAAAAACTGTTTTTT. Its protein is CASSWGGQRNEKLFF. The J gene is TRBJ1-4, the V gene TRBV5-1, with D maybe TRBD1 (6 bases). The CDR3 runs to 15 residues. Trimming shortened V by 3 bases and J by 4 bases, and 13 bases separated the two germline ends. Germline CDR1 is SGHRS and CDR2 is YFSETQ. The full variable domain, with the rest looked up from reference TRBV5-1 and TRBJ1-4, is KAGVTQTPRYLIKTRGQQVTLSCSPISGHRSVSWYQQTPGQGLQFLFEYFSETQRNKGNFPGRFSGRQFSNSRSEMNVSTLELGDSALYLCASSWGGQRNEKLFFGSGTQLSVL.